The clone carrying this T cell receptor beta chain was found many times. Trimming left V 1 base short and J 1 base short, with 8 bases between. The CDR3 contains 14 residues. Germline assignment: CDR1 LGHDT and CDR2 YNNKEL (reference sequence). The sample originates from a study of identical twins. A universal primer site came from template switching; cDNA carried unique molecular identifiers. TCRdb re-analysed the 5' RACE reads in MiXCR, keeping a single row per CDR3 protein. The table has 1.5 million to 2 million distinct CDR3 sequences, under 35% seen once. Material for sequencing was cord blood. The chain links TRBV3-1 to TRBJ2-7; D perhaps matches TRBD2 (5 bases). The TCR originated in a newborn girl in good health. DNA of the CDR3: TGTGCCAGCAGCCAAGTAGCGACTTCCTACGAGCAGTACTTC. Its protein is CASSQVATSYEQYF.